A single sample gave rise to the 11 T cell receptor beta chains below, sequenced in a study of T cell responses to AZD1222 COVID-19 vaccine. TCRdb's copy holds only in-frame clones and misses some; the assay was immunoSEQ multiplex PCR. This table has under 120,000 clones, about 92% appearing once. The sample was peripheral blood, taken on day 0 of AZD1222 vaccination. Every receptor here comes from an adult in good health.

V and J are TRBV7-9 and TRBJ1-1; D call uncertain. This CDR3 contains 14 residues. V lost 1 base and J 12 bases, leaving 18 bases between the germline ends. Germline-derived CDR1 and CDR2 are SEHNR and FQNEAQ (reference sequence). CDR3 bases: TGTGCCAGCAGCTTAGGGGGTGGAATCCTCGGTTCTTTCTTT. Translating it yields CASSLGGGILGSFF.

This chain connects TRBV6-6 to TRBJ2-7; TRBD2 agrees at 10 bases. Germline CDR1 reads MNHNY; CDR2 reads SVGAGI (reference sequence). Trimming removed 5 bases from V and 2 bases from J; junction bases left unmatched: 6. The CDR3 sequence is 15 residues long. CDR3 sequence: CASSDTSGTPYEQYF. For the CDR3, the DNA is TGTGCCAGCAGTGACACTAGCGGGACACCCTACGAGCAGTACTTC.

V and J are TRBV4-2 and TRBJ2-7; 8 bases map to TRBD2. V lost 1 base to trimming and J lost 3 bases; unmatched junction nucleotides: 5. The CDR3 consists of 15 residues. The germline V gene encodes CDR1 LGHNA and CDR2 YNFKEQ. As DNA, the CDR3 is TGTGCCAGCAGCCAAGGTCCGGGAGGGGTCTACGAGCAGTACTTC. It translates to CASSQGPGGVYEQYF.

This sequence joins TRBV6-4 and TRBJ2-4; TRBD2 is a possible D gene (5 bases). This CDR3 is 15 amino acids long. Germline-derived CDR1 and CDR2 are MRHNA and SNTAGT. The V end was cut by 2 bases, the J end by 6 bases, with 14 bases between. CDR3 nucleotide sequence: TGTGCCAGCAGTGACCGGATTAGCGCACCAAACATTCAGTACTTC. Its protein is CASSDRISAPNIQYF.

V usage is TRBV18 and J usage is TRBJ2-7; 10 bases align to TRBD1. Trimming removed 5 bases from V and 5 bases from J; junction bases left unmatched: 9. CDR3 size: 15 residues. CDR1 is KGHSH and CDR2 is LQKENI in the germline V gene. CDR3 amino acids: CASSFQGQGNNEQYF. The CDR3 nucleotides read TGTGCCAGCTCATTCCAGGGACAGGGGAACAACGAGCAGTACTTC.

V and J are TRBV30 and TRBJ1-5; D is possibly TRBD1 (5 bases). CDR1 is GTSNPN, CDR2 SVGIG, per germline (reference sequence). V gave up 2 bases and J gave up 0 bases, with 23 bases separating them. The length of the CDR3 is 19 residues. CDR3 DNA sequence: TGTGCCTGGAGTCCCAAGGGGTTCCAGGACGGCCATAGCAATCAGCCCCAGCATTTT. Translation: CAWSPKGFQDGHSNQPQHF.

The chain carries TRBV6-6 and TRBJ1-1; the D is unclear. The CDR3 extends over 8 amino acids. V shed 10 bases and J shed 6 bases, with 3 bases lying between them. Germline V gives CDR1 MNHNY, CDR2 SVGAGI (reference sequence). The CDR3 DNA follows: TGTGCCACGTCTGAAGCTTTCTTT. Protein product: CATSEAFF.

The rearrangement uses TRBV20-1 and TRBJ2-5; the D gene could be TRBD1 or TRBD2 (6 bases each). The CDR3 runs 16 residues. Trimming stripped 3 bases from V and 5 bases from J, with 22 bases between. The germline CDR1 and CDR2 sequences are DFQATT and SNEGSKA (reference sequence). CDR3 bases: TGCAGTGCTAGTCCTGTCCCGGGACTGGGGGGCGAGACCCAGTACTTC. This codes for CSASPVPGLGGETQYF.

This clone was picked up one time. The CDR3 sequence is CAISDGGRGANTEAFF. The CDR3 DNA is TGTGCCATCAGTGATGGGGGACGCGGAGCGAACACTGAAGCTTTCTTT. The chain uses TRBV10-3 and TRBJ1-1; the D gene is possibly TRBD1 (5 bases). This CDR3 has 16 residues. Germline-derived CDR1 and CDR2 are ENHRY and SYGVKD. The ends were cut back, 3 bases at V and 1 base at J, with 15 bases in the middle.

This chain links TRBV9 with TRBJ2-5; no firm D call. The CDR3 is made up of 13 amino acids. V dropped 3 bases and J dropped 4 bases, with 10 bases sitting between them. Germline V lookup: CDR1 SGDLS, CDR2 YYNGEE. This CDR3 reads CASSAATGETQYF. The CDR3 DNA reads TGTGCCAGCAGCGCGGCTACGGGAGAGACCCAGTACTTC. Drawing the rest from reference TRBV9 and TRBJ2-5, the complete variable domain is DSGVTQTPKHLITATGQRVTLRCSPRSGDLSVYWYQQSLDQGLQFLIQYYNGEERAKGNILERFSAQQFPDLHSELNLSSLELGDSALYFCASSAATGETQYFGPGTRLLVL.

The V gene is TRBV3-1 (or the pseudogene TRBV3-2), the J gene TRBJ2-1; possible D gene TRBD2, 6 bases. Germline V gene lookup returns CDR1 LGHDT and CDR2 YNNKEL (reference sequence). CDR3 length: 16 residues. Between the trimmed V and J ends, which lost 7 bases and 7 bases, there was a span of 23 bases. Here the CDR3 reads CASTKIPGLPGNEQFF. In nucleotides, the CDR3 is TGTGCCAGCACCAAAATACCGGGACTGCCAGGGAATGAGCAGTTCTTC.